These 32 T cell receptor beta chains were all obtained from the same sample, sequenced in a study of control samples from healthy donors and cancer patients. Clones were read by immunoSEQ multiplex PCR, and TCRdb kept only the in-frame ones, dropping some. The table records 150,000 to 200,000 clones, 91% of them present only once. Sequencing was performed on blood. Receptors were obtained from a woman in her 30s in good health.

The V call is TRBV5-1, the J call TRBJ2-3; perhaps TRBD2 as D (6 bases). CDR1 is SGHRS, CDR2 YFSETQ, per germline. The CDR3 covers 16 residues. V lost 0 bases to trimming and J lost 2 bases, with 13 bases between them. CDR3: CASSLGGRLVTDTQYF. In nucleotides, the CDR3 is TGCGCCAGCAGCTTGGGAGGGAGGCTTGTCACAGATACGCAGTATTTT.

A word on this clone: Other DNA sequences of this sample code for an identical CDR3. The CDR3 region has the DNA TGTGCCATCAGTGGGACAGGGTATGGCTACACCTTC. Protein: CAISGTGYGYTF. The rearrangement links TRBV10-3 to TRBJ1-2, with 8 bases matching TRBD1. The CDR3 totals 12 residues. The J segment lost 5 bases and the V segment lost 4 bases, leaving 0 bases of the junction unmatched. Germline CDR1 ENHRY, CDR2 SYGVKD.

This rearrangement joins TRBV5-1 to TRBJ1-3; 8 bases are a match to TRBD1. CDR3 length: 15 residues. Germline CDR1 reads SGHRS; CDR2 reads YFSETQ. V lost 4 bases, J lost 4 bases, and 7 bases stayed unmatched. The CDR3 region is CASSPRTGTGNTIYF. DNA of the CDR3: TGCGCCAGCAGCCCCCGGACAGGGACGGGAAACACCATATATTTT.

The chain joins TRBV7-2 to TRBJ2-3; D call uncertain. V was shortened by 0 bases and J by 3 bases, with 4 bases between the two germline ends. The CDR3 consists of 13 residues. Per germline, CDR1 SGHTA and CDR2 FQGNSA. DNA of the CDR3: TGTGCCAGCAGCTTAGCCCCTACAGATACGCAGTATTTT. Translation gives CASSLAPTDTQYF.

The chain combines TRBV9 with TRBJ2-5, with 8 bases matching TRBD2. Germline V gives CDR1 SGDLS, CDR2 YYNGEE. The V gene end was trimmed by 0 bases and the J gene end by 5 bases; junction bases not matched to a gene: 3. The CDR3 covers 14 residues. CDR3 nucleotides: TGTGCCAGCAGCGTAGCGGGGGGGCCGGAGACCCAGTACTTC. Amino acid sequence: CASSVAGGPETQYF.

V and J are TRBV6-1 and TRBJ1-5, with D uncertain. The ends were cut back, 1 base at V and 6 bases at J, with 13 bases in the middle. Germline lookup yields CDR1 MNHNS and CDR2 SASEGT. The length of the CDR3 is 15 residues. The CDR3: CASSEVGGSGQPQHF. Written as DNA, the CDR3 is TGTGCCAGCAGTGAAGTCGGAGGGTCGGGTCAGCCCCAGCATTTT.

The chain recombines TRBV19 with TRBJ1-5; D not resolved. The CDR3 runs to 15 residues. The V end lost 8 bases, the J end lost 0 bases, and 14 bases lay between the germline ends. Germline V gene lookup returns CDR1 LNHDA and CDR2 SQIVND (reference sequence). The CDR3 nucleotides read TGTGCCAGTTGCCCTCGCCTATATAGCAATCAGCCCCAGCATTTT. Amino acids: CASCPRLYSNQPQHF.

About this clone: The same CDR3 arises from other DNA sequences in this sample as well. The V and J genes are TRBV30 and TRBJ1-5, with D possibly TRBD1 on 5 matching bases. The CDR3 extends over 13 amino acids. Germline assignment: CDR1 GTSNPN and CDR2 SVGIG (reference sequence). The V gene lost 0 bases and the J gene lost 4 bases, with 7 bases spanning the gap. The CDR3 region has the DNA TGTGCCTGGAGTGTACGGGGGAATCAGCCCCAGCATTTT. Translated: CAWSVRGNQPQHF. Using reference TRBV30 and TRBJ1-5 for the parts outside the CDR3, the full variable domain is SQTIHQWPATLVQPVGSPLSLECTVEGTSNPNLYWYRQAAGRGLQLLFYSVGIGQISSEVPQNLSASRPQDRQFILSSKKLLLSDSGFYLCAWSVRGNQPQHFGDGTRLSIL.

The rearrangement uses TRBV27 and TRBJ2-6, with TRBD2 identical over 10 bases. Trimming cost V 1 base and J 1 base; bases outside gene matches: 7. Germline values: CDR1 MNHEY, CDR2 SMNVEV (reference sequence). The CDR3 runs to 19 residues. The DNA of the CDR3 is TGTGCCAGCAGTTTATTCGGGACTAGCGTGGGGTCTGGGGCCAACGTCCTGACTTTC. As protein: CASSLFGTSVGSGANVLTF.

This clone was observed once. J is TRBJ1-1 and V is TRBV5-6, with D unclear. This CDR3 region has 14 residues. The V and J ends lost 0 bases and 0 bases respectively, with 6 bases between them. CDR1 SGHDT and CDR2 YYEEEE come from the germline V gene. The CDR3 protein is CASSLDNMNTEAFF. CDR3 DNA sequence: TGTGCCAGCAGCTTGGACAACATGAACACTGAAGCTTTCTTT.

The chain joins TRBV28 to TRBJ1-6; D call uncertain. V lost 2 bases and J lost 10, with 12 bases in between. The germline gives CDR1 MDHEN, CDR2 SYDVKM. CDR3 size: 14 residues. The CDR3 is CASSLGGRASPLHF. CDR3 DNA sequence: TGTGCCAGCAGTTTAGGAGGGAGGGCATCACCCCTCCACTTT.

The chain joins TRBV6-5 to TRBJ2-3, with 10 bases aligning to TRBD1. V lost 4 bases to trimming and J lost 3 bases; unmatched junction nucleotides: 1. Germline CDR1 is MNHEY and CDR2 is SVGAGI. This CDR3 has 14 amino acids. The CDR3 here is CASSWTGGTDTQYF. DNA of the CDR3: TGTGCCAGCAGTTGGACAGGGGGGACAGATACGCAGTATTTT.

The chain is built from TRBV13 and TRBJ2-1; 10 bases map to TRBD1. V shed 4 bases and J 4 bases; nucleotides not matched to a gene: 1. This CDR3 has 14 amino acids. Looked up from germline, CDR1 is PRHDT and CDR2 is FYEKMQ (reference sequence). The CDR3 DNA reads TGTGCCAGCAGCTCGGACAGGGGGTACAATGAGCAGTTCTTC. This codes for CASSSDRGYNEQFF.

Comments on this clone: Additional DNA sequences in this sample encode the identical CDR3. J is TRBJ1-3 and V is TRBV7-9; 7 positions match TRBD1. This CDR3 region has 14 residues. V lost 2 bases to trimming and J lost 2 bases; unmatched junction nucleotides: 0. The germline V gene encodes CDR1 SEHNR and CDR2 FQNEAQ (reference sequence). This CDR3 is CASSLQGAGNTIYF. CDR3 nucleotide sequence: TGTGCCAGCAGCTTACAGGGGGCTGGAAACACCATATATTTT.

CDR3 residues: CASSLRAYEQYF. In DNA form, the CDR3 reads TGTGCCAGCAGTTTAAGGGCCTACGAGCAGTACTTC. The V call is TRBV12-3 or TRBV12-4, the J call TRBJ2-7; D unresolved. This CDR3 is 12 amino acids long. Trimming removed 2 bases at V and 2 bases at J, with 4 bases between.

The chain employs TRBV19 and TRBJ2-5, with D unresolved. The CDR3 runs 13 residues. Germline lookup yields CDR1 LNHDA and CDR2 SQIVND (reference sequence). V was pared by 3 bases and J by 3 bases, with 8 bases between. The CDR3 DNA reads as TGTGCCAGTAGTATCCATACGAAAGAGACCCAGTACTTC. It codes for CASSIHTKETQYF.

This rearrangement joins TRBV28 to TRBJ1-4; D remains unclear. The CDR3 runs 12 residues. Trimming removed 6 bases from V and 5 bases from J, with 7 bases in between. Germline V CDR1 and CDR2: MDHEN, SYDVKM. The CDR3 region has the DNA TGTGCCAGCAGGGCCGCAAATGAAAAACTGTTTTTT. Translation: CASRAANEKLFF.

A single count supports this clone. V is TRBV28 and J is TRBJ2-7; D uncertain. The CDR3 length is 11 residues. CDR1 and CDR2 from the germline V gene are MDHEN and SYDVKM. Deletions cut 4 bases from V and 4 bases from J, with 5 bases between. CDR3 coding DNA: TGTGCCAGCAGTTCCGTATACGAGCAGTACTTC. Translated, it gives CASSSVYEQYF.

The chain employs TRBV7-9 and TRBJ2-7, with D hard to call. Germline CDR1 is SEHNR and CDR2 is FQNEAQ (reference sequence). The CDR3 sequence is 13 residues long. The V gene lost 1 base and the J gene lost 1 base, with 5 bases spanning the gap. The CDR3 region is CASSLEVSYEQYF. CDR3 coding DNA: TGTGCCAGCAGCTTAGAGGTTTCCTACGAGCAGTACTTC.

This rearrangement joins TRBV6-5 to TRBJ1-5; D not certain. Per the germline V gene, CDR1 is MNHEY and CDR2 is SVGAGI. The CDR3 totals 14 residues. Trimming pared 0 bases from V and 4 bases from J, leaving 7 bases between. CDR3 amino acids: CASSYSPVNQPQHF. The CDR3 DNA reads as TGTGCCAGCAGTTACTCGCCAGTAAATCAGCCCCAGCATTTT.

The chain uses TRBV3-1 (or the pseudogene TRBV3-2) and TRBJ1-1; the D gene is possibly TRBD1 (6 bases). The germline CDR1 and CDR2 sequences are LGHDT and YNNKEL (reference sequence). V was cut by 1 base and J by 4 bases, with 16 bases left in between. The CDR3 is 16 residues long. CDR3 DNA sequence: TGTGCCAGCAGCCAAGGGGGGCGGTTCGTGCGCACTGAAGCTTTCTTT. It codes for CASSQGGRFVRTEAFF.

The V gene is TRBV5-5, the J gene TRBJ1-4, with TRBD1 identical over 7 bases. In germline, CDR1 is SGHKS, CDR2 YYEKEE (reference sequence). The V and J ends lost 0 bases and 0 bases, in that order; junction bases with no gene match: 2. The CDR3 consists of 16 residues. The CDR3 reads CASSLGGTATNEKLFF. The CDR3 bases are TGTGCCAGCAGCTTGGGGGGGACAGCAACTAATGAAAAACTGTTTTTT.

Here the CDR3 DNA reads TGTGCCAGCAGTGAAGCGCGGGGTGGCTACACCTTC. Translating it yields CASSEARGGYTF. V is TRBV6-1 and J is TRBJ1-2; D is unresolved. Germline loops: CDR1 MNHNS, CDR2 SASEGT. V was clipped by 0 bases and J by 7 bases, with 6 bases between them. The CDR3 has 12 residues.

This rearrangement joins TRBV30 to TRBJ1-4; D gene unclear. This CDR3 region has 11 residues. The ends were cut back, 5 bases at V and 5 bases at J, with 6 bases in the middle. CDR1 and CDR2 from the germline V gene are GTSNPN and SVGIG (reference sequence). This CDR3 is CAWGRNEKLFF. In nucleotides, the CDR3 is TGTGCCTGGGGACGGAATGAAAAACTGTTTTTT.

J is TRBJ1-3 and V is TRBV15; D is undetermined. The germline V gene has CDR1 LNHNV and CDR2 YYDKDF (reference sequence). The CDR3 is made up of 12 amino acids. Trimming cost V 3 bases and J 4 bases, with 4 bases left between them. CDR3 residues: CATSRGGNTIYF. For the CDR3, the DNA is TGTGCCACCAGCAGGGGAGGAAACACCATATATTTT.

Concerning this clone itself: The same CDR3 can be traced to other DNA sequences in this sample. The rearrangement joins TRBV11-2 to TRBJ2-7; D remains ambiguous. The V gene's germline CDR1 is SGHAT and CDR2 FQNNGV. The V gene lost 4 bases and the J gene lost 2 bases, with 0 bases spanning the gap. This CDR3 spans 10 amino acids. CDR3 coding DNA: TGTGCCAGCAGCTCCTACGAGCAGTACTTC. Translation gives CASSSYEQYF.

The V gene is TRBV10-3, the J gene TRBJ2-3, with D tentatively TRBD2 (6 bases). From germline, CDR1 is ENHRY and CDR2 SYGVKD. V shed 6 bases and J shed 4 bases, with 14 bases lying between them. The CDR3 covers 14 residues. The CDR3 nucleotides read TGTGCCATCAGGGGGAGGTTGGGGGCAGATACGCAGTATTTT. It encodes CAIRGRLGADTQYF.

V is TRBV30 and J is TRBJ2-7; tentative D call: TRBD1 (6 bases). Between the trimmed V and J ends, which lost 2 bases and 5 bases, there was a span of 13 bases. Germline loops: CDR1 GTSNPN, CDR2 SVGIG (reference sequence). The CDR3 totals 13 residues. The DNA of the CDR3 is TGTGCCTGGAGTATCTCAGGGGTCCACGAGCAGTACTTC. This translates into CAWSISGVHEQYF.

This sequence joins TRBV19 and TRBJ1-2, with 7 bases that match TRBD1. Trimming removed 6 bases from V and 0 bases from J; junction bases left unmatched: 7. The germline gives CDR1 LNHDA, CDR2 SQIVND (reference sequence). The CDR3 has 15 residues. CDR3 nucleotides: TGTGCCAGTAGGAGCCACGGGACAGCTAACTATGGCTACACCTTC. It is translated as CASRSHGTANYGYTF.

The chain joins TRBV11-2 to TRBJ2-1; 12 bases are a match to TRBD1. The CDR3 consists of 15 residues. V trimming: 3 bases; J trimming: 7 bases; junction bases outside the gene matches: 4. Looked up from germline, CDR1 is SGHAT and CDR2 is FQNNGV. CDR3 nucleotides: TGTGCCAGCAGCTTCCGGGGACAGGGGGCAAATGAGCAGTTCTTC. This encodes CASSFRGQGANEQFF.

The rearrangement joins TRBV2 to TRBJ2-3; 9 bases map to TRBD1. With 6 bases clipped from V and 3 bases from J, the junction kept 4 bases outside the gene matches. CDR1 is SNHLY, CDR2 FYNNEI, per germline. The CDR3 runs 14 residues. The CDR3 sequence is CASSPGQGTDTQYF. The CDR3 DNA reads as TGTGCCAGCAGCCCGGGACAGGGAACAGATACGCAGTATTTT. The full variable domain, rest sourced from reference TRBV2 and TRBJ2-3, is EPEVTQTPSHQVTQMGQEVILRCVPISNHLYFYWYRQILGQKVEFLVSFYNNEISEKSEIFDDQFSVERPDGSNFTLKIRSTKLEDSAMYFCASSPGQGTDTQYFGPGTRLTVL.

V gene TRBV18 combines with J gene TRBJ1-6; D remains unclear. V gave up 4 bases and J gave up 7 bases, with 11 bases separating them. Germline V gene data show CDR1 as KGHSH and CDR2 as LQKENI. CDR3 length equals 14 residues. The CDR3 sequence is CASSLQDTNSPLHF. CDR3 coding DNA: TGTGCCAGCTCACTTCAGGATACCAATTCACCCCTCCACTTT.